The text below deals with one T cell receptor (beta chain). What it binds is not known. The sample originates from a study of post-analysis software for immune sequencing data. Unique-molecular-identifier-tagged TCR beta cDNA libraries were used. TCRdb reprocessed the PCR reads via MiXCR and lists one record per CDR3 protein. Of roughly 650,000 distinct CDR3 sequences listed, 59% are singletons. The CDR3 length is 14 residues. From germline, CDR1 is SQVTM and CDR2 ANQGSEA. V was trimmed by 6 bases and J by 4 bases, leaving 17 bases between them. Study results and limitations: Patients had higher frequencies than controls of about five TRBV segments, including TRBV5-6, TRBV5-1 and TRBV20-1.

Sequencing was carried out using blood. The gene calls are TRBV29-1 and TRBJ2-3; a possible D gene is TRBD2 (6 bases). This clonotype originated in a girl aged 2 to 9 with multiple sclerosis. The CDR3 reads CSVVFSGGADTQYF. CDR3 DNA sequence: TGCAGCGTCGTCTTTAGTGGAGGGGCAGATACGCAGTATTTT.